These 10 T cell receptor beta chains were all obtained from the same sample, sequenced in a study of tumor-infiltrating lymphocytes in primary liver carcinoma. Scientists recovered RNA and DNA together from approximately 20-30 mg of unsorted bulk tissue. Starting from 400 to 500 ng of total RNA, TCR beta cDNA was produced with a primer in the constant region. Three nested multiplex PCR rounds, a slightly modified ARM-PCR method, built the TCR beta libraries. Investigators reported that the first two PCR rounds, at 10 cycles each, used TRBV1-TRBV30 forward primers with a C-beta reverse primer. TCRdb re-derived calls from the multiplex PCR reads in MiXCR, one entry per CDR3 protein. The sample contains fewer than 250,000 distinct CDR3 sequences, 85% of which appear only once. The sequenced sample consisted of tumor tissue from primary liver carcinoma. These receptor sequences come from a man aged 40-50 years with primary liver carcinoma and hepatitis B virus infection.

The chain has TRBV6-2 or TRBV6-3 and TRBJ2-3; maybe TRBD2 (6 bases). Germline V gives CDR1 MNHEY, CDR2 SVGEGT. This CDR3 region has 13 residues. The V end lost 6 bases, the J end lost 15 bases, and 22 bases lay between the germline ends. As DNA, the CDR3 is TGTGCCAGCAGCCCCATGCGGGACGAACGGCATTATTTT. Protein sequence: CASSPMRDERHYF.

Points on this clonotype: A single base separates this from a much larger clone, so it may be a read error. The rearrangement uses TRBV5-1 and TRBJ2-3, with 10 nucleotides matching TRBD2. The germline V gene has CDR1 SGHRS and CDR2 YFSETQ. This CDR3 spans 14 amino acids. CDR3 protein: CASSFTSGTDMQYF. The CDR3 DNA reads TGCGCCAGCAGCTTCACTAGCGGGACAGATATGCAGTATTTT.

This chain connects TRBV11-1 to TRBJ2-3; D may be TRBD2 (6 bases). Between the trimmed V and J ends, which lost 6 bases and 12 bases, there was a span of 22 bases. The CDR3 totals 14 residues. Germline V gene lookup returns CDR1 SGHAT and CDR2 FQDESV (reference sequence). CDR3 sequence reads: CASSFGTSTDKQYF. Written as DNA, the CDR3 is TGTGCCAGCAGTTTTGGAACTAGCACAGATAAACAGTATTTT.

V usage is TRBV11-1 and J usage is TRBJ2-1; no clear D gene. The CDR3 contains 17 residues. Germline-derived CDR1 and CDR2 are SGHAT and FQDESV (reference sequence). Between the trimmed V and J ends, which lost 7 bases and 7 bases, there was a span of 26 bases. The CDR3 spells CASTTNGMSRLFNEQFF. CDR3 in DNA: TGTGCCAGCACCACAAACGGCATGAGCAGGTTGTTTAATGAGCAGTTCTTC.

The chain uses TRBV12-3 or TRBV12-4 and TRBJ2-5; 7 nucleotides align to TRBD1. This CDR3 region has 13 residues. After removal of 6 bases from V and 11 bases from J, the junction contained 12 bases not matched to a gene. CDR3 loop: CASSRNGTENQYF. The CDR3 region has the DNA TGTGCCAGCAGCCGAAACGGGACAGAGAATCAGTACTTC.

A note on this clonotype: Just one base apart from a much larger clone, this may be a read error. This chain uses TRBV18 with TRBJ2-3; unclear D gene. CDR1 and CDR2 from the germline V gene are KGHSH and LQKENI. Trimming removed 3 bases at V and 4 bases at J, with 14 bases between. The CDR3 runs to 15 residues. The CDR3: CASSPDMSFADTQYF. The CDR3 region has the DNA TGTGCCAGCTCACCTGATATGAGTTTCGCAGATACGCAGTATTTT.

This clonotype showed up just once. CDR3 loop: CASSVGSGTEQYF. The CDR3 DNA follows: TGTGCCAGCAGTGTAGGATCAGGGACCGAGCAGTACTTC. The chain employs TRBV2 and TRBJ2-7; the D call may be TRBD1 or TRBD2 (5 bases each). This CDR3 has 13 amino acids. From germline, CDR1 is SNHLY and CDR2 FYNNEI. V was cut by 4 bases and J by 6 bases, with 13 bases left in between.

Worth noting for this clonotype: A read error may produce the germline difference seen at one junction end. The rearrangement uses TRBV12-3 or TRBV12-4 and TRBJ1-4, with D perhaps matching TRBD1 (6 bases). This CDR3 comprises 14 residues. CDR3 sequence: CASRLTEGDEKLFF. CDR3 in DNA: TGTGCCAGCAGATTGACAGAGGGGGATGAAAAACTATTTTTT.

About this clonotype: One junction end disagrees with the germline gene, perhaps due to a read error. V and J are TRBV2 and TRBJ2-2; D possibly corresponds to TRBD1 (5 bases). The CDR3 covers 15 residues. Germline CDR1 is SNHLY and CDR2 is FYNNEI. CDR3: CACSLTVSNTGELFF. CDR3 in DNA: TGTGCCTGCAGCCTGACAGTCTCGAACACCGGGGAGCTGTTTTTT.

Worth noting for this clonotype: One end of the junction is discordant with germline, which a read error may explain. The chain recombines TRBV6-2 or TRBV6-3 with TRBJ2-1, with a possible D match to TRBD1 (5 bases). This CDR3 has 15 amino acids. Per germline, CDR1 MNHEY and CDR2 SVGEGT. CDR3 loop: CACSLLDRGYNEQFF. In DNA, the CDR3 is TGTGCCTGCAGCTTACTCGATAGGGGCTACAATGAGCAGTTCTTC.